The 7 T cell receptor beta chains presented below share a single source sample, sequenced in a study of identical twins. TCRdb called the 5' RACE reads again in MiXCR, with one record for every CDR3 protein. The profile shows hundreds of thousands of distinct CDR3 sequences, 6.5% to 8.5% of them singletons. The data were also submitted as part of a second study, on yellow fever vaccine responses in identical twins.

The source material was memory (CD45RO+) T cells sorted from blood. These receptor sequences come from a woman aged 18-29 years in good health.

This clonotype appeared a few times. The J gene is TRBJ2-1, the V gene TRBV20-1; TRBD2 agrees at 12 bases. The CDR3 runs 16 residues. V shed 5 bases and J 4 bases; nucleotides not matched to a gene: 9. From germline, CDR1 is DFQATT and CDR2 SNEGSKA (reference sequence). CDR3 in amino acids: CSALALAGGRYNEQFF. The CDR3 region has the DNA TGCAGTGCTCTAGCGCTAGCGGGGGGGCGGTACAATGAGCAGTTCTTC.

This sequence joins TRBV4-2 and TRBJ2-1, with D possibly matching TRBD2 (5 bases). The CDR3 totals 15 residues. Germline lookup yields CDR1 LGHNA and CDR2 YNFKEQ. The V end lost 0 bases, the J end lost 3 bases, and 9 bases lay between the germline ends. The CDR3 spells CASSQDPADYNEQFF. The CDR3, as DNA: TGTGCCAGCAGCCAAGATCCAGCGGACTACAATGAGCAGTTCTTC.

This clonotype has more than one count but fewer than ten. The V call is TRBV20-1, the J call TRBJ1-6; 9 nucleotides agree with TRBD1. The germline gives CDR1 DFQATT, CDR2 SNEGSKA (reference sequence). This CDR3 comprises 14 residues. V trimming: 5 bases; J trimming: 10 bases; junction bases outside the gene matches: 9. DNA of the CDR3: TGCAGTGCTCCAAGGACAGGGGATTCGTCACCCCTCCACTTT. It translates to CSAPRTGDSSPLHF.

This clonotype was seen more than once but under ten times. The chain couples TRBV28 to TRBJ1-2; TRBD1 is a possible D gene (5 bases). The CDR3 totals 14 residues. The V and J ends lost 6 bases and 6 bases respectively, with 17 bases between them. Germline loops: CDR1 MDHEN, CDR2 SYDVKM. The CDR3 DNA is TGTGCCAGCAGCCCACAGGCCCTTAAAGATGGCTACACCTTC. Amino acids: CASSPQALKDGYTF.

This chain joins TRBV7-2 and TRBJ2-5; D could derive from TRBD1 or TRBD2 (5 bases each). Trimming cost V 3 bases and J 5 bases, with 16 bases left between them. The CDR3 extends over 15 amino acids. Germline-derived CDR1 and CDR2 are SGHTA and FQGNSA. The CDR3 bases are TGTGCCAGCAGCTTCGAATTAGCGCCAGGGGAGACCCAGTACTTC. Translation gives CASSFELAPGETQYF.

CDR3 sequence reads: CASSAGGSSGANVLTF. The CDR3 region has the DNA TGCGCCAGCAGCGCAGGGGGCAGCTCTGGGGCCAACGTCCTGACTTTC. This chain links TRBV5-1 with TRBJ2-6, with 8 positions matching TRBD1. The CDR3 is 16 residues long. The V gene end was trimmed by 4 bases and the J gene end by 0 bases; junction bases not matched to a gene: 3. Germline V CDR1 and CDR2: SGHRS, YFSETQ.

V gene TRBV7-9 combines with J gene TRBJ2-5; D might be TRBD1 (5 bases). This CDR3 spans 10 amino acids. Trimming stripped 8 bases from V and 11 bases from J, with 12 bases between. Per germline, CDR1 SEHNR and CDR2 FQNEAQ (reference sequence). CDR3 amino acids: CASGALTQYF. The CDR3 region has the DNA TGTGCCAGCGGGGCTCTAACTCAGTACTTC. Complete variable domain (other parts from reference TRBV7-9 and TRBJ2-5): DTGVSQNPRHKITKRGQNVTFRCDPISEHNRLYWYRQTLGQGPEFLTYFQNEAQLEKSRLLSDRFSAERPKGSFSTLEIQRTEQGDSAMYLCASGALTQYFGPGTRLLVL.